Listed below are T cell receptor beta chains from one sample, sequenced in a study of T cell responses to AZD1222 COVID-19 vaccine. Profiled with immunoSEQ multiplex PCR; TCRdb holds only in-frame clones, not every one. This table has about 170,000 clones, 93% appearing once. The sample in question was peripheral blood, obtained on day 0 of AZD1222 vaccination. Receptors were obtained from an adult in good health. Both conserved end residues are part of each CDR3. Fields, in order: clone size, D gene, V gene, J gene, CDR3 DNA, CDR3 protein. The D gene is left open where the match is weak. Clone size is shown for a subset of rows, as once, few, many or a class of expanded clone.

clone size: once
D gene: TRBD2
V gene: TRBV9
J gene: TRBJ2-5
CDR3 DNA: TGTGCCAGCAGCGTAGCTCCGGGAGGGACGGCAAACCAACAAGAGACCCAGTACTTC
CDR3 protein: CASSVAPGGTANQQETQYF

clone size: .
D gene: TRBD1
V gene: TRBV18
J gene: TRBJ1-1
CDR3 DNA: TGTGCCAGCTCACAGGACAGGGGGAACACTGAAGCTTTCTTT
CDR3 protein: CASSQDRGNTEAFF

clone size: .
D gene: .
V gene: TRBV3-1/TRBV3-2
J gene: TRBJ2-7
CDR3 DNA: TGTGCCAGCAGCTTTCCTGGATACGCCTACGAGCAGTACTTC
CDR3 protein: CASSFPGYAYEQYF

clone size: .
D gene: TRBD1
V gene: TRBV18
J gene: TRBJ1-2
CDR3 DNA: TGTGCCAGCTCACCAGCTCAGGGGGCTATCAATGGCTACACCTTC
CDR3 protein: CASSPAQGAINGYTF

clone size: .
D gene: TRBD2
V gene: TRBV18
J gene: TRBJ2-2
CDR3 DNA: TGTGCCAGCTCACCCACTAGCGGGGGAAACACCGGGGAGCTGTTTTTT
CDR3 protein: CASSPTSGGNTGELFF

clone size: .
D gene: .
V gene: TRBV6-5
J gene: TRBJ1-3
CDR3 DNA: TGTGCCAGCCTTACACCGTGGGGAAACACCATATATTTT
CDR3 protein: CASLTPWGNTIYF

clone size: .
D gene: .
V gene: TRBV23-1
J gene: TRBJ2-2
CDR3 DNA: TGCGCCAGCAGTCAATTGGAGCCAGGGTTGAGGCCCGGGGAGCTGTTTTTT
CDR3 protein: CASSQLEPGLRPGELFF

clone size: .
D gene: TRBD1
V gene: TRBV2
J gene: TRBJ1-6
CDR3 DNA: TGTGCCAGCACTATAGACAGGGGGCTTTCACCCCTCCACTTT
CDR3 protein: CASTIDRGLSPLHF

clone size: .
D gene: TRBD1
V gene: TRBV27
J gene: TRBJ1-5
CDR3 DNA: TGTGCCAGCCGACCGTACAGGGGACTCCCCCAGCATTTT
CDR3 protein: CASRPYRGLPQHF

clone size: .
D gene: .
V gene: TRBV18
J gene: TRBJ1-4
CDR3 DNA: TGTGCCAGCTCACCCGGGACAACCCGGGGAGCTACGGAAAAACTGTTTTTT
CDR3 protein: CASSPGTTRGATEKLFF

clone size: once
D gene: .
V gene: TRBV6-1
J gene: TRBJ1-2
CDR3 DNA: TGTGCCAGCAGTGAAGGTATGGTGTCGTCCTATGGCTACACCTTC
CDR3 protein: CASSEGMVSSYGYTF

clone size: .
D gene: .
V gene: TRBV7-9
J gene: TRBJ1-1
CDR3 DNA: TGCGCCAGCAGCGGGGGCGGAACCTCGAACACTGAAGCTTTCTTT
CDR3 protein: CASSGGGTSNTEAFF

clone size: once
D gene: TRBD1
V gene: TRBV30
J gene: TRBJ1-2
CDR3 DNA: TGTGCCTGCACTGGACAGGGGCTTTACTATGGCTACACCTTC
CDR3 protein: CACTGQGLYYGYTF

clone size: .
D gene: TRBD2
V gene: TRBV12-5
J gene: TRBJ2-5
CDR3 DNA: TGTGCTAGTGGTTTGGTACTTTTGGTACGGCGGGAGAAAGAGACCCAGTACTTC
CDR3 protein: CASGLVLLVRREKETQYF

clone size: once
D gene: .
V gene: TRBV27
J gene: TRBJ2-7
CDR3 DNA: TGTGCCAGCAGTTCCGGACCCTGGTCGTACTTC
CDR3 protein: CASSSGPWSYF

clone size: .
D gene: .
V gene: TRBV3-1/TRBV3-2
J gene: TRBJ2-2
CDR3 DNA: TGTGCCAGCAGCCAAGATCTACGCACCGGGGAGCTGTTTTTT
CDR3 protein: CASSQDLRTGELFF

clone size: .
D gene: TRBD1
V gene: TRBV19
J gene: TRBJ2-7
CDR3 DNA: TGTGCCAGTAGCAACCGAGACAGGGCCTCCTACGAGCAGTACTTC
CDR3 protein: CASSNRDRASYEQYF

clone size: .
D gene: .
V gene: TRBV6-5
J gene: TRBJ1-2
CDR3 DNA: TGTGCCAGCAGCGGGGAACACTATGGCTACACCTTC
CDR3 protein: CASSGEHYGYTF

clone size: .
D gene: .
V gene: TRBV27
J gene: TRBJ2-5
CDR3 DNA: TGTGCCAGCAGTGTAGACAGGGGAGGGGGAGAGACCCAGTACTTC
CDR3 protein: CASSVDRGGGETQYF

clone size: .
D gene: .
V gene: TRBV21-1
J gene: TRBJ2-1
CDR3 DNA: TGTGCCAGCAGCTTCCCCCGGGACAGGGGCCCCAATGAGCAGTTCTTC
CDR3 protein: CASSFPRDRGPNEQFF

clone size: .
D gene: TRBD1
V gene: TRBV6-2/TRBV6-3
J gene: TRBJ1-1
CDR3 DNA: TGTGCCAGCAGTTCCCCACAGGGGGCTGGCGCTTTCTTT
CDR3 protein: CASSSPQGAGAFF

clone size: once
D gene: .
V gene: TRBV2
J gene: TRBJ1-2
CDR3 DNA: TGTGCCAGCAGTGAAGCGTGGGGTAGTTATGGCTACACCTTC
CDR3 protein: CASSEAWGSYGYTF

clone size: once
D gene: .
V gene: TRBV5-5
J gene: TRBJ1-6
CDR3 DNA: TGTGCCAGCAGCTCTTCTGACCTTGAAAATTCACCCCTCCACTTT
CDR3 protein: CASSSSDLENSPLHF

clone size: .
D gene: .
V gene: TRBV18
J gene: TRBJ1-5
CDR3 DNA: TGTGCCAGCTCACTAGGGACACAGAGCAATCAGCCCCAGCATTTT
CDR3 protein: CASSLGTQSNQPQHF

clone size: .
D gene: .
V gene: TRBV18
J gene: TRBJ2-2
CDR3 DNA: TGTGCCAGCTCACCCCAAGGGAGCGGGACAACCGGGGAGCTGTTTTTT
CDR3 protein: CASSPQGSGTTGELFF

clone size: .
D gene: .
V gene: TRBV2
J gene: TRBJ2-7
CDR3 DNA: TGTGCCAGCGGGGGGAACACCGGGTCCTACGAGCAGTACTTC
CDR3 protein: CASGGNTGSYEQYF

clone size: .
D gene: .
V gene: TRBV11-3
J gene: TRBJ2-3
CDR3 DNA: TGTGCCAGCAGCCCATTCCAGGGTACAGATACGCAGTATTTT
CDR3 protein: CASSPFQGTDTQYF

clone size: .
D gene: .
V gene: TRBV6-5
J gene: TRBJ2-7
CDR3 DNA: TGTGCCAGCAGTCCGGACGAGAGGGTCTACGAGCAGTACTTC
CDR3 protein: CASSPDERVYEQYF